Each of the 23 T cell receptor beta chains below was sequenced from the same sample in a study of shared clonotypes between healthy human individuals. Sequenced by immunoSEQ multiplex PCR; TCRdb stores in-frame clones only, minus some. The table has 1.5 million to 2.5 million clones, about 94% seen once. Naive CD8 isolation took CD45RO-negative cells positively selected for CCR7 and excluded terminally differentiated effector memory CD45RA+ cells. Sequencing input: naive CD8+ T cells sorted from blood. These receptors were taken from a man aged 18 to 35 in good health.

This chain connects TRBV27 to TRBJ2-3, with D tentatively TRBD1 (6 bases). CDR1 and CDR2 from the germline V gene are MNHEY and SMNVEV (reference sequence). V lost 5 bases and J 1 base, leaving 16 bases between the germline ends. This CDR3 is 16 amino acids long. The CDR3, as DNA: TGTGCCAGCAGTGCCCTTACAGGGTTGGGCACAGATACGCAGTATTTT. This codes for CASSALTGLGTDTQYF.

The CDR3 DNA sequence: TGTGCCACCTCATTGGTAGGGATCATCACCGGGGAGCTGTTTTTT. It encodes CATSLVGIITGELFF. The chain combines TRBV19 with TRBJ2-2, with D hard to call. V lost 10 bases, J lost 4 bases, and 19 bases lay in between. This CDR3 comprises 15 residues. Germline loops: CDR1 LNHDA, CDR2 SQIVND (reference sequence).

The genes are TRBV19 and TRBJ2-1; D call uncertain. The V gene's germline CDR1 is LNHDA and CDR2 SQIVND (reference sequence). With 3 bases removed from V and 2 bases from J, the gap between germline ends came to 14 bases. CDR3 length: 16 amino acids. The CDR3, as DNA: TGTGCCAGTAGTATGTGGCAGCCCGGGCCCTACAATGAGCAGTTCTTC. This codes for CASSMWQPGPYNEQFF.

The V and J genes are TRBV27 and TRBJ2-7, with a tentative D call TRBD2 (6 bases). Per the germline V gene, CDR1 is MNHEY and CDR2 is SMNVEV (reference sequence). The CDR3 runs to 15 residues. Trimming shortened V by 6 bases and J by 0 bases, and 15 bases separated the two germline ends. The CDR3 is CASRQDGGVSYEQYF. The CDR3, as DNA: TGTGCCAGCAGACAGGACGGGGGTGTCTCCTACGAGCAGTACTTC.

This clone was seen a single time. The CDR3, as DNA: TGTGCCAGCAGCGGGGACCCGGGGGCTAACTATGGCTACACCTTC. Protein sequence: CASSGDPGANYGYTF. The rearrangement links TRBV5-4 to TRBJ1-2; TRBD1 might be the D (5 bases). The CDR3 runs 15 residues. Trimming left V 4 bases short and J 0 bases short, with 13 bases between. CDR1 SGHNT and CDR2 YYREEE come from the germline V gene (reference sequence).

J is TRBJ2-7 and V is TRBV27; TRBD2 is a possible D gene (5 bases). V was shortened by 3 bases and J by 9 bases, with 9 bases between the two germline ends. CDR3 size: 11 residues. Germline V gene data show CDR1 as MNHEY and CDR2 as SMNVEV (reference sequence). As DNA, the CDR3 is TGTGCCAGCAGTTTTTCGGGGTCGCAGTACTTC. It translates to CASSFSGSQYF.

This clone was picked up one time. The V call is TRBV2, the J call TRBJ2-1, with no clear D. Trimming removed 11 bases from V and 7 bases from J, with 12 bases in between. Germline CDR1 SNHLY, CDR2 FYNNEI. The CDR3 sequence is 11 residues long. CDR3 protein: CASTGQNEQFF. In DNA, the CDR3 is TGTGCCTCCACTGGCCAAAATGAGCAGTTCTTC.

In regard to this clone: Other nucleotide sequences in the sample specify the same CDR3. The rearrangement joins TRBV28 to TRBJ2-7; 11 bases align to TRBD1. CDR3 size: 14 residues. Trimming cost V 5 bases and J 3 bases; bases outside gene matches: 3. The germline V gene has CDR1 MDHEN and CDR2 SYDVKM. CDR3: CASSPGTGGYEQYF. CDR3 DNA sequence: TGTGCCAGCAGTCCCGGGACAGGGGGCTACGAGCAGTACTTC.

The chain combines TRBV7-9 with TRBJ1-1; D unresolved. CDR3 length: 14 residues. V was pared by 4 bases and J by 0 bases, with 9 bases between. Germline V gene data show CDR1 as SEHNR and CDR2 as FQNEAQ (reference sequence). In nucleotides, the CDR3 is TGTGCCAGCAGCTCGGACGGGGTGAACACTGAAGCTTTCTTT. It encodes CASSSDGVNTEAFF.

This clone was detected once. This chain joins TRBV11-2 and TRBJ2-1; D call uncertain. V was pared by 0 bases and J by 4 bases, with 10 bases between. Germline assignment: CDR1 SGHAT and CDR2 FQNNGV. The CDR3 sequence is 15 residues long. The CDR3 nucleotides are TGTGCCAGCAGCTTAGACGGGTACCCTTACAATGAGCAGTTCTTC. Residues: CASSLDGYPYNEQFF.

V is TRBV5-6 and J is TRBJ2-7; D unresolved. The CDR3 totals 14 residues. Trimming cost V 0 bases and J 4 bases, with 11 bases left between them. The V gene's germline CDR1 is SGHDT and CDR2 YYEEEE. The CDR3 is CASSLGFQNYEQYF. The CDR3 DNA is TGTGCCAGCAGCTTGGGGTTCCAAAATTACGAGCAGTACTTC.

The chain uses TRBV7-9 and TRBJ2-2, with TRBD1 identical over 9 bases. J lost 3 bases, V lost 10 bases, and 12 bases had no gene match. CDR3 length: 16 amino acids. The V gene's germline CDR1 is SEHNR and CDR2 FQNEAQ (reference sequence). CDR3 in amino acids: CANSAGTGFDTGELFF. The CDR3 DNA reads TGTGCCAACTCTGCCGGGACAGGGTTCGACACCGGGGAGCTGTTTTTT.

The V gene is TRBV2, the J gene TRBJ2-1; D might be TRBD1 or TRBD2, each matching 5 bases. This CDR3 is built from 16 residues. The V gene lost 5 bases and the J gene lost 8 bases, with 22 bases spanning the gap. Germline values: CDR1 SNHLY, CDR2 FYNNEI. CDR3 sequence reads: CASSPGMGAVGDEQFF. The CDR3 DNA follows: TGTGCCAGCAGTCCAGGGATGGGAGCTGTCGGGGATGAGCAGTTCTTC.

The J gene is TRBJ2-1, the V gene TRBV10-2; TRBD1 is a possible D gene (6 bases). CDR3 length equals 16 residues. The V end lost 2 bases, the J end lost 3 bases, and 14 bases lay between the germline ends. Germline lookup yields CDR1 WSHSY and CDR2 SAAADI. CDR3 loop: CASSEPTGDYYNEQFF. As DNA, the CDR3 is TGCGCCAGCAGTGAGCCGACAGGAGACTACTACAATGAGCAGTTCTTC.

CDR3 sequence reads: CATSGRPGLYEQYF. DNA for the CDR3: TGTGCCACCTCGGGGCGGCCGGGTCTCTACGAGCAGTACTTC. This chain joins TRBV27 and TRBJ2-7; D may correspond to TRBD1 or TRBD2 (5 bases each). Looked up from germline, CDR1 is MNHEY and CDR2 is SMNVEV (reference sequence). The CDR3 sequence is 14 residues long. V was trimmed by 10 bases and J by 3 bases, leaving 19 bases between them.

J is TRBJ2-7 and V is TRBV28; D tentatively reads TRBD1 or TRBD2 (5 bases each). CDR3 length equals 14 residues. V was pared by 9 bases and J by 0 bases, with 15 bases between. The V gene's germline CDR1 is MDHEN and CDR2 SYDVKM. This CDR3 reads CASTLGAFSYEQYF. The CDR3 nucleotides are TGTGCCAGTACACTAGGGGCATTCTCCTACGAGCAGTACTTC.

With respect to this clone: The sample holds other DNA sequences that translate to the same CDR3. The CDR3 sequence is CAWSVAGYEQYF. CDR3 DNA sequence: TGTGCCTGGAGTGTAGCTGGGTACGAGCAGTACTTC. This chain joins TRBV30 and TRBJ2-7; no clear D gene. Germline V gene lookup returns CDR1 GTSNPN and CDR2 SVGIG (reference sequence). This CDR3 is built from 12 residues. V was shortened by 0 bases and J by 4 bases, with 7 bases between the two germline ends.

V and J are TRBV11-2 and TRBJ1-4, with no clear D. The CDR3 is 11 amino acids. Deletions cut 6 bases from V and 5 bases from J, with 4 bases between. Germline V gene sequence: CDR1 SGHAT, CDR2 FQNNGV. CDR3 nucleotides: TGTGCCAGCAGTCAAAATGAAAAACTGTTTTTT. It is translated as CASSQNEKLFF.

V is TRBV30 and J is TRBJ2-7; 9 bases fit TRBD1. J was trimmed by 6 bases and V by 8 bases; bases with no gene match: 14. This CDR3 contains 14 residues. In germline, CDR1 is GTSNPN, CDR2 SVGIG (reference sequence). CDR3 loop: CAGEFGDREPEQYF. The CDR3 nucleotides are TGTGCCGGTGAATTCGGGGACAGGGAACCCGAGCAGTACTTC.

This clone was counted only a few times. The chain links TRBV27 to TRBJ2-2; 8 positions agree with TRBD1. CDR1 is MNHEY and CDR2 is SMNVEV in the germline V gene (reference sequence). This CDR3 comprises 16 residues. J gave up 3 bases and V 4 bases, and 7 bases lay outside the gene matches. CDR3 in amino acids: CASSSSTGEYTGELFF. In DNA form, the CDR3 reads TGTGCCAGCAGTTCATCGACAGGGGAGTACACCGGGGAGCTGTTTTTT.

The rearrangement links TRBV19 to TRBJ1-4; 8 positions agree with TRBD1. CDR1 is LNHDA and CDR2 is SQIVND in the germline V gene (reference sequence). With V trimmed by 3 bases and J by 6 bases, 6 bases remained unmatched. The length of the CDR3 is 15 residues. The CDR3 DNA follows: TGTGCCAGTAGTATTTTCACGGGACAGGATGAAAAACTGTTTTTT. This translates into CASSIFTGQDEKLFF. Variable domain in full (rest from reference TRBV19 and TRBJ1-4): DGGITQSPKYLFRKEGQNVTLSCEQNLNHDAMYWYRQDPGQGLRLIYYSQIVNDFQKGDIAEGYSVSREKKESFPLTVTSAQKNPTAFYLCASSIFTGQDEKLFFGSGTQLSVL.

This chain connects TRBV7-9 to TRBJ2-5; 9 nucleotides agree with TRBD1. The CDR3 is 15 residues long. V was pared by 5 bases and J by 7 bases, with 11 bases of the junction left unmatched. The germline V gene has CDR1 SEHNR and CDR2 FQNEAQ (reference sequence). CDR3 sequence: CASSLDGTGTPTQYF. CDR3 sequence (DNA): TGTGCCAGCAGCCTCGATGGGACAGGGACACCGACCCAGTACTTC.

The CDR3 spells CASSPGINSNQPQHF. The CDR3 bases are TGTGCCAGTAGTCCCGGAATAAATAGCAATCAGCCCCAGCATTTT. The chain carries TRBV19 and TRBJ1-5, with D uncertain. Germline V CDR1 and CDR2: LNHDA, SQIVND (reference sequence). CDR3 length: 15 amino acids. The V end was cut by 5 bases, the J end by 0 bases, with 11 bases between.